This TCR beta chain was captured by sequencing in a study of T cell repertoires in cytomegalovirus infection. Across the study: CMV infection plus the matching HLA type was flagged by public TCR beta signatures.

Findings of the study overall: Within the response measured ex vivo, HLA-C-restricted CMV-specific TCR beta clonotypes were dominant. Totalled public TCR beta family frequency picked out people who carried CMV plus the relevant HLA.

One entry per CDR3 protein results from TCRdb running MiXCR on the reads. The table has some 900,000 distinct CDR3 sequences, around a third seen once. This clonotype was observed at least ten times. Its specificity is not known. Per germline, CDR1 MDHEN and CDR2 SYDVKM. Deletions cut 2 bases from V and 8 bases from J, with 15 bases between. The CDR3 has 15 residues. The chain uses TRBV28 and TRBJ1-4; perhaps TRBD1 as D (5 bases). The sequence derives from a human donor in good health (CMV status not recorded). Some clones in this sample may be carry-over from other donors' samples. The sample here was cultured CD8+ T cells from PBMCs, taken from culture after CMV antigen stimulation. The CDR3 region is CASSLMGQEREKLFF. CDR3 in DNA: TGTGCCAGCAGTTTAATGGGGCAGGAAAGGGAAAAACTGTTTTTT.